The 29 T cell receptor beta chains below come from one sample, sequenced in a study of vaccination and CD4 T cells after COVID-19 (dated by TCRdb to between 2021 and 2024). This specimen's treatment or condition label, interpreted: approximately 11-day PBMC culture with coronavirus spike peptide pools or control peptides (ViraFEST assay). Library construction relied on PCR. The sequencer listed for this sample is Illumina iSeq 100. At the Johns Hopkins FTIC core, DNA from the cultured CD4+ T cells underwent TCR sequencing with the Oncomine TCR Beta short-read assay. TCRdb reworked the public reads: Q25 trimming with fastp, MiXCR clone assembly, productive beta chains retained. When rows share a CDR3 protein, they turn into one entry using the most common DNA and genes. Across this sample there are over 10,000 distinct CDR3 sequences, with around two fifths seen only once. Approximately 20% of the sample rests with the top ten.

No cognate antigen is known for these TCRs. Sample: cultured CD4+ T cells from blood. The source is a human donor with COVID-19.

The chain combines TRBV7-2 with TRBJ2-6; D is unresolved. The length of the CDR3 is 13 residues. Germline values: CDR1 SGHTA, CDR2 FQGNSA. The ends were cut back, 5 bases at V and 3 bases at J, with 5 bases in the middle. The DNA for the CDR3 is TGTGCCAGCAGCCCCCTTGGGGCCAACGTCCTGACTTTC. It codes for CASSPLGANVLTF.

J is TRBJ2-7 and V is TRBV28; D is undetermined. CDR1 and CDR2 (germline): MDHEN, SYDVKM. V shed 3 bases and J shed 4 bases, with 10 bases lying between them. This CDR3 region has 13 residues. The CDR3 sequence: CASSFPGRYEQYF. The CDR3, as DNA: TGTGCCAGCAGTTTTCCGGGCCGATACGAGCAGTACTTC.

The rearrangement links TRBV20-1 to TRBJ1-4; possibly TRBD1 for D (5 bases). V was cut by 6 bases and J by 3 bases, with 11 bases left in between. The CDR3 loop spans 13 amino acids. Germline V CDR1 and CDR2: DFQATT, SNEGSKA (reference sequence). The DNA for the CDR3 is TGCAGTGCCCCCAGACAGCCTAATGAAAAACTGTTTTTT. This encodes CSAPRQPNEKLFF.

The chain links TRBV10-3 to TRBJ2-5; D could derive from TRBD1 or TRBD2 (5 bases each). This CDR3 spans 13 amino acids. Germline loops: CDR1 ENHRY, CDR2 SYGVKD. V gave up 4 bases and J gave up 4 bases, with 10 bases separating them. The CDR3 nucleotides read TGTGCCATCAGTGTCGTGGGGGTAGAGACCCAGTACTTC. This sequence encodes CAISVVGVETQYF.

This clonotype was picked up a small number of times. The rearrangement uses TRBV27 and TRBJ1-1; D is perhaps TRBD1 (6 bases). CDR3 size: 15 residues. V was pared by 5 bases and J by 4 bases, with 17 bases between. From germline, CDR1 is MNHEY and CDR2 SMNVEV (reference sequence). CDR3 protein: CASSSPPGVGTEAFF. DNA for the CDR3: TGTGCCAGCAGTAGTCCCCCAGGGGTGGGCACTGAAGCTTTCTTT.

The rearrangement joins TRBV3-1 to TRBJ1-2, with 10 bases lining up with TRBD1. This CDR3 has 13 amino acids. V was pared by 4 bases and J by 7 bases, with 3 bases of the junction left unmatched. Germline CDR1 is LGHDT and CDR2 is YNNKEL (reference sequence). The CDR3 DNA follows: TGTGCCAGCAGCCTAAGGACAGGGGGTGGCTACACCTTC. This sequence encodes CASSLRTGGGYTF.

This rearrangement joins TRBV6-4 to TRBJ1-2, with D uncertain. The CDR3 loop spans 15 amino acids. Germline assignment: CDR1 MRHNA and CDR2 SNTAGT. Trimming pared 8 bases from V and 4 bases from J, leaving 20 bases between. CDR3 protein: CASESGLLGGYGYTF. The CDR3 coding sequence is TGTGCCAGCGAATCCGGACTCCTGGGTGGCTATGGCTACACCTTC.

This clonotype was picked up a small number of times. The chain links TRBV27 to TRBJ1-2; D uncertain. Germline lookup yields CDR1 MNHEY and CDR2 SMNVEV (reference sequence). The V end was cut by 6 bases, the J end by 8 bases, with 16 bases between. The CDR3 consists of 13 residues. The CDR3 DNA is TGTGCCAGCAGCCGCGAGGGCGTTGGGGGCTACACCTTC. Translation gives CASSREGVGGYTF.

The V call is TRBV12-3 or TRBV12-4, the J call TRBJ1-5, with D perhaps TRBD1 (6 bases). This CDR3 is 15 amino acids long. Trimming left V 3 bases short and J 1 base short, with 10 bases between. Here the CDR3 reads CASSFWGLSNQPQHF. The CDR3 nucleotides read TGTGCCAGCAGTTTCTGGGGGCTGAGCAATCAGCCCCAGCATTTT.

This clonotype has only one observation. The chain is built from TRBV10-1 and TRBJ2-2, with D uncertain. Per germline, CDR1 WNHNN and CDR2 SYGVQD (reference sequence). V shed 1 base and J shed 2 bases, with 11 bases lying between them. The CDR3 extends over 16 amino acids. The CDR3 sequence: CASSEFLLTNTGELFF. Here the CDR3 DNA reads TGCGCCAGCAGTGAGTTTTTACTGACAAACACCGGGGAGCTGTTTTTT.

The DNA for the CDR3 is TGTGCCAGCAGCTTAGCCCAGGCCAGGGGCAAAAACATTCAGTACTTC. This gives the protein CASSLAQARGKNIQYF. The chain combines TRBV11-2 with TRBJ2-4; D is possibly TRBD1 (6 bases). CDR1 is SGHAT and CDR2 is FQNNGV in the germline V gene. The germline V and J ends were trimmed by 1 base and 3 bases, with 13 bases remaining between them. The CDR3 covers 16 residues.

V is TRBV5-4 and J is TRBJ2-5, with D perhaps TRBD2 (6 bases). V lost 0 bases and J lost 4, with 10 bases in between. This CDR3 is 14 amino acids long. Germline assignment: CDR1 SGHNT and CDR2 YYREEE (reference sequence). The CDR3, as DNA: TGTGCCAGCAGCTTGGCCGGAGGGGCAGAGACCCAGTACTTC. Translated: CASSLAGGAETQYF.

The rearrangement links TRBV5-6 to TRBJ1-6; D is perhaps TRBD1 (6 bases). CDR1 is SGHDT and CDR2 is YYEEEE in the germline V gene. There are 14 residues in the CDR3. Trimming left V 1 base short and J 9 bases short, with 11 bases between. This CDR3 reads CASSLRDTISPLHF. The CDR3 coding sequence is TGTGCCAGCAGCTTGCGGGACACCATTTCACCCCTCCACTTT.

The V gene is TRBV27, the J gene TRBJ1-6, with 7 bases that match TRBD1. CDR1 is MNHEY, CDR2 SMNVEV, per germline (reference sequence). This CDR3 has 13 residues. V shed 5 bases, J shed 14 bases, and the junction held 9 bases outside the gene matches. The chain's CDR3 is CASSPTAQGTLHF. The CDR3 DNA reads TGTGCCAGCAGTCCAACAGCACAGGGGACCCTCCACTTT.

J is TRBJ1-5 and V is TRBV6-1; 7 bases are shared with TRBD1. The CDR3 runs 14 residues. V lost 6 bases to trimming and J lost 6 bases; unmatched junction nucleotides: 8. From germline, CDR1 is MNHNS and CDR2 SASEGT. CDR3 sequence (DNA): TGTGCCAGCAGACCGGAACAGGGGACTCAGCCCCAGCATTTT. Protein: CASRPEQGTQPQHF.

The chain has TRBV10-3 and TRBJ2-2, with D tentatively TRBD1 or TRBD2 (5 bases each). The CDR3 covers 15 residues. CDR1 ENHRY and CDR2 SYGVKD come from the germline V gene. The V and J ends lost 4 bases and 6 bases respectively, with 15 bases between them. The CDR3 reads CAISVGQGEAGELFF. CDR3 bases: TGTGCCATCAGTGTAGGGCAGGGAGAGGCCGGGGAGCTGTTTTTT.

This chain joins TRBV19 and TRBJ1-2, with 9 bases that match TRBD1. Germline assignment: CDR1 LNHDA and CDR2 SQIVND (reference sequence). The CDR3 is 14 amino acids. J gave up 3 bases and V 8 bases, and 7 bases lay outside the gene matches. CDR3 residues: CASSGQGRDYGYTF. The CDR3 nucleotides read TGTGCCAGTTCCGGACAGGGGAGGGACTATGGCTACACCTTC.

CDR3 region: CASSLSGGDQPQHF. The CDR3, as DNA: TGTGCCAGCAGTTTATCTGGGGGAGACCAGCCCCAGCATTTT. V usage is TRBV12-3 or TRBV12-4 and J usage is TRBJ1-5, with a tentative D call TRBD1 (5 bases). This CDR3 comprises 14 residues. V was clipped by 2 bases and J by 7 bases, with 12 bases between them.

This clonotype has a handful of counts. The chain employs TRBV24-1 and TRBJ1-5, with no clear D. The CDR3 totals 13 residues. Germline V gives CDR1 KGHDR, CDR2 SFDVKD. The germline V and J ends were trimmed by 7 bases and 3 bases, with 9 bases remaining between them. This CDR3 reads CATSPAFNQPQHF. CDR3 nucleotides: TGTGCCACCAGCCCCGCCTTCAATCAGCCCCAGCATTTT.

V usage is TRBV20-1 and J usage is TRBJ2-2; the match to TRBD2 covers 10 bases. CDR1 is DFQATT, CDR2 SNEGSKA, per germline (reference sequence). V was pared by 3 bases and J by 5 bases, with 3 bases of the junction left unmatched. The CDR3 is 14 amino acids. CDR3 sequence (DNA): TGCAGTGCTAGTAATAGCGGGGGGACCGGGGAGCTGTTTTTT. This sequence encodes CSASNSGGTGELFF.

Within the sample, this clonotype is large. The chain has TRBV7-2 and TRBJ2-7; 13 bases are a match to TRBD2. CDR1 and CDR2 from the germline V gene are SGHTA and FQGNSA. CDR3 length: 15 residues. Trimming at V came to 5 bases and at J to 2 bases, leaving 3 bases not matched to a gene. CDR3 in amino acids: CASSRTSGGAYEQYF. CDR3 sequence (DNA): TGTGCCAGCAGCCGTACTAGCGGGGGGGCCTACGAGCAGTACTTC. The full variable domain, in which reference TRBV7-2 and TRBJ2-7 provide the parts outside the CDR3, is GAGVSQSPSNKVTEKGKDVELRCDPISGHTALYWYRQSLGQGLEFLIYFQGNSAPDKSGLPSDRFSAERTGGSVSTLTIQRTQQEDSAVYLCASSRTSGGAYEQYFGPGTRLTVT.

This clonotype was recorded a few times. The DNA of the CDR3 is TGCAGTGCTAGGCGGGGCAAGGCGGGTGAAAAACTGTTTTTT. Protein: CSARRGKAGEKLFF. This rearrangement joins TRBV20-1 to TRBJ1-4, with D possibly being TRBD1 (5 bases). Trimming took off 3 bases at V and 7 bases at J, with 15 bases between the two ends. CDR3 size: 14 residues. Germline CDR1 DFQATT, CDR2 SNEGSKA (reference sequence).

The CDR3 DNA follows: TGCAGTGCTAGAGATTCGGGTAAGAACACTGAAGCTTTCTTT. This translates into CSARDSGKNTEAFF. The rearrangement uses TRBV20-1 and TRBJ1-1; D is unresolved. The germline V gene has CDR1 DFQATT and CDR2 SNEGSKA (reference sequence). The CDR3 extends over 14 amino acids. V shed 0 bases and J shed 1 base, with 9 bases lying between them.

CDR3: CASRRSRTSGGGTDTQYF. The DNA of the CDR3 is TGTGCCAGCAGGCGATCCCGGACTAGCGGGGGGGGCACAGATACGCAGTATTTT. V usage is TRBV2 and J usage is TRBJ2-3; 15 nucleotides line up with TRBD2. CDR1 and CDR2 (germline): SNHLY, FYNNEI. Trimming at V came to 6 bases and at J to 1 base, leaving 8 bases not matched to a gene. This CDR3 contains 18 residues.

V usage is TRBV3-1 and J usage is TRBJ1-1; 7 positions agree with TRBD1. Germline loops: CDR1 LGHDT, CDR2 YNNKEL (reference sequence). The CDR3 is made up of 14 amino acids. The trim removed 5 bases at V and 4 bases at J, leaving 7 bases unmatched. As DNA, the CDR3 is TGTGCCAGCAGCGGTTTTCAGGGGGTCACTGAAGCTTTCTTT. This gives the protein CASSGFQGVTEAFF. The full variable domain, its missing parts supplied by reference TRBV3-1 and TRBJ1-1, is DTAVSQTPKYLVTQMGNDKSIKCEQNLGHDTMYWYKQDSKKFLKIMFSYNNKELIINETVPNRFSPKSPDKAHLNLHINSLELGDSAVYFCASSGFQGVTEAFFGQGTRLTVV.

The chain is built from TRBV11-3 and TRBJ1-1; unclear D gene. This CDR3 is built from 15 residues. V dropped 0 bases and J dropped 2 bases, with 10 bases sitting between them. Germline CDR1 and CDR2: SGHNT and YENEEA. The CDR3 sequence is CASSLDSALNTEAFF. CDR3 coding DNA: TGTGCCAGCAGCTTAGATTCGGCTCTTAACACTGAAGCTTTCTTT.

In this sample, this clonotype turned up a few times. The CDR3 spells CSARADQGGSNQPQHF. The CDR3 bases are TGCAGTGCTAGAGCCGATCAGGGGGGTAGCAATCAGCCCCAGCATTTT. The chain is built from TRBV20-1 and TRBJ1-5, with 7 bases aligning to TRBD1. V lost 1 base and J lost 0; bases outside the gene matches: 6. Germline lookup yields CDR1 DFQATT and CDR2 SNEGSKA (reference sequence). This CDR3 has 16 amino acids.

This clonotype was seen just once. J is TRBJ2-3 and V is TRBV18, with D perhaps assigned TRBD1 or TRBD2 (5 bases each). Germline values: CDR1 KGHSH, CDR2 LQKENI. The CDR3 has 16 residues. Trimming pared 3 bases from V and 1 base from J, leaving 14 bases between. CDR3 sequence: CASSPLGGGGTDTQYF. Here the CDR3 DNA reads TGTGCCAGCTCACCCCTGGGTGGGGGAGGCACAGATACGCAGTATTTT.

This clonotype was counted a few times. The chain uses TRBV20-1 and TRBJ1-6, with D maybe TRBD1 (5 bases). Trimming stripped 3 bases from V and 4 bases from J, with 16 bases between. Germline-derived CDR1 and CDR2 are DFQATT and SNEGSKA (reference sequence). The CDR3 consists of 16 residues. CDR3: CSASKTVKGYNSPLHF. In DNA form, the CDR3 reads TGCAGTGCTAGCAAGACAGTCAAGGGGTATAATTCACCCCTCCACTTT.